The rows below give T cell receptor beta chains drawn from one sample of a study of neurological immune-mediated disorders. TCRdb re-derived calls from the 5' RACE reads in MiXCR, one entry per CDR3 protein. The sample has about 70,000 distinct CDR3 sequences; about 5.1% are singletons. Source material: PBMCs. The receptors here all came from a woman in her 70s with multiple sclerosis. CDR3s leave out the opening cysteine and the closing phenylalanine or tryptophan.

length: 11
V: TRBV7-2
J: TRBJ2-3
CDR3: ASSRGLGDTQY

length: 14
V: TRBV12-3/TRBV12-4
J: TRBJ2-3
CDR3: ASSWSGSWTRDTQY

length: 11
V: TRBV7-2
J: TRBJ2-1
CDR3: ASGTSGYNEQF

length: 14
V: TRBV20-1
J: TRBJ2-3
CDR3: SARKAWGRATDTQY

length: 12
V: TRBV18
J: TRBJ2-7
CDR3: ATSLGDSGVEQY

length: 9
V: TRBV3-1
J: TRBJ1-2
CDR3: ASSAGFGYT

length: 12
V: TRBV20-1
J: TRBJ2-1
CDR3: SARGLAGVGEQF

length: 12
V: TRBV6-6
J: TRBJ2-3
CDR3: ASTDSERTDTQY

length: 11
V: TRBV6-5
J: TRBJ1-4
CDR3: ASSLQGGEKLF

length: 14
V: TRBV3-1
J: TRBJ1-4
CDR3: ASSQEGAATNEKLF

length: 14
V: TRBV18
J: TRBJ1-5
CDR3: ASSPQTRASNQPQH

length: 13
V: TRBV4-3
J: TRBJ2-1
CDR3: ASSRAGGENNEQF

length: 14
V: TRBV5-1
J: TRBJ2-5
CDR3: ASDRGTSGSLETQY

length: 13
V: TRBV9
J: TRBJ2-7
CDR3: ASSVGGTSGYEQY

length: 17
V: TRBV20-1
J: TRBJ2-3
CDR3: SATPTSGSKTWLTDTQY

length: 12
V: TRBV20-1
J: TRBJ1-5
CDR3: SASESGIYQPQH

length: 13
V: TRBV5-1
J: TRBJ2-1
CDR3: ASSPQGSSYNEQF

length: 15
V: TRBV7-9
J: TRBJ2-3
CDR3: ASSRDAASGVTDTQY

length: 11
V: TRBV6-2/TRBV6-3
J: TRBJ2-2
CDR3: ALEDENTGELF

length: 11
V: TRBV24-1
J: TRBJ2-1
CDR3: ATSDLTDNEQF

length: 10
V: TRBV6-2/TRBV6-3
J: TRBJ1-1
CDR3: ASSWGYTEAF

length: 9
V: TRBV7-2
J: TRBJ2-5
CDR3: ASSPQGTQY

length: 13
V: TRBV13
J: TRBJ2-1
CDR3: ASSPGTSRDNEQF

length: 13
V: TRBV20-1
J: TRBJ2-2
CDR3: SAREGGGGTGELF

length: 13
V: TRBV5-1
J: TRBJ1-4
CDR3: ASSDGTGVNEKLF

length: 10
V: TRBV12-3/TRBV12-4
J: TRBJ1-2
CDR3: ASSATGVGYT

length: 14
V: TRBV10-1
J: TRBJ2-1
CDR3: ASSESPSGGVTEQF

length: 13
V: TRBV12-3/TRBV12-4
J: TRBJ2-5
CDR3: ASRTLGLAGETQY

length: 13
V: TRBV20-1
J: TRBJ2-7
CDR3: SARQGTSGSYEQY

length: 12
V: TRBV20-1
J: TRBJ1-4
CDR3: SVRTGSKDEKLF

length: 12
V: TRBV12-3/TRBV12-4
J: TRBJ1-2
CDR3: ASTPTGMVVGYT

length: 15
V: TRBV5-6
J: TRBJ2-2
CDR3: ASRLAGLAANTGELF

length: 14
V: TRBV11-2
J: TRBJ2-7
CDR3: ASSLDPGAVNYEQY

length: 14
V: TRBV5-1
J: TRBJ2-2
CDR3: ASSYRLAGPTGELF

length: 16
V: TRBV7-2
J: TRBJ1-2
CDR3: ASSPRVMQGAANYGYT

length: 14
V: TRBV6-2/TRBV6-3
J: TRBJ2-5
CDR3: ASSALGTADEETQY

length: 15
V: TRBV5-1
J: TRBJ2-6
CDR3: ASSKSSQGWGANVLT

length: 10
V: TRBV4-3
J: TRBJ1-2
CDR3: ASSLQGDGYT

length: 12
V: TRBV5-6
J: TRBJ2-7
CDR3: ASSSRGTIIKQY

length: 13
V: TRBV15
J: TRBJ1-1
CDR3: ATSRDLNRNTEAF

length: 13
V: TRBV5-1
J: TRBJ1-4
CDR3: ASSLGTGGDEKLF

length: 14
V: TRBV5-1
J: TRBJ2-2
CDR3: ASSLATGVNTGELF

length: 11
V: TRBV20-1
J: TRBJ2-7
CDR3: SADLLAGSEQY

length: 13
V: TRBV9
J: TRBJ2-7
CDR3: ASSVLPKTPDEQY

length: 13
V: TRBV6-5
J: TRBJ2-7
CDR3: ASSRGGSGRYEQY

length: 11
V: TRBV12-3/TRBV12-4
J: TRBJ2-2
CDR3: ASSLTGTGELF

length: 11
V: TRBV6-5
J: TRBJ2-7
CDR3: ASSGTVWAEQY

length: 13
V: TRBV6-6
J: TRBJ2-7
CDR3: ASSLLAGGIYEQY

length: 11
V: TRBV6-2/TRBV6-3
J: TRBJ2-7
CDR3: ATRRSSRGEQY

length: 13
V: TRBV7-2
J: TRBJ1-5
CDR3: ASSFSWGAGQPQH

length: 12
V: TRBV27
J: TRBJ2-5
CDR3: ASSTGTGGGTQY

length: 13
V: TRBV5-5
J: TRBJ1-5
CDR3: ASSLVGQGGQPQH

length: 13
V: TRBV20-1
J: TRBJ1-5
CDR3: SARRGGNSNQPQH